Shown below are 14 T cell receptor beta chains from a single sample sequenced in a study of post-analysis software for immune sequencing data. General study results and limits: With TRBV5-6, TRBV5-1 and TRBV20-1 included, about 5 TRBV segments were more frequent in patients than in controls.

No cognate antigen is known for these TCRs. Unique molecular identifiers were present in the TCR beta cDNA libraries. TCRdb re-analysed the PCR reads in MiXCR, keeping a single row per CDR3 protein. Of around 500,000 distinct CDR3 sequences listed, roughly 34% were seen once; the top ten hold 5% to 6%. The sample was blood. The receptors come from a girl younger than 18 with multiple sclerosis.

The chain links TRBV20-1 to TRBJ2-7; 8 bases line up with TRBD2. Trimming cost V 6 bases and J 7 bases; bases outside gene matches: 14. The CDR3 extends over 14 amino acids. CDR1 and CDR2 from the germline V gene are DFQATT and SNEGSKA (reference sequence). CDR3 bases: TGCAGTGCCCTCCGAGTAGCGGGGCCCGGTGAGCAGTACTTC. It is translated as CSALRVAGPGEQYF.

CDR3: CASSRRGGWNTEAFF. As DNA, the CDR3 is TGCGCCAGCAGCCGGAGGGGTGGGTGGAACACTGAAGCTTTCTTT. The chain carries TRBV5-1 and TRBJ1-1; TRBD1 might be the D (5 bases). With 4 bases removed from V and 1 base from J, the gap between germline ends came to 14 bases. The CDR3 runs to 15 residues. Per germline, CDR1 SGHRS and CDR2 YFSETQ.

The CDR3 DNA is TGTGCCAGCAGGGTATTAGGTAGGGGTCAGCCCCAGCATTTT. Protein product: CASRVLGRGQPQHF. The chain links TRBV12-3 or TRBV12-4 to TRBJ1-5; a weak D match, TRBD1 (5 bases). The CDR3 is made up of 14 amino acids. V gave up 6 bases and J gave up 6 bases, with 15 bases separating them.

Ten or more counts support this clonotype. The chain recombines TRBV6-5 with TRBJ2-4; no firm D call. CDR3 size: 14 residues. Germline V lookup: CDR1 MNHEY, CDR2 SVGAGI. Trimming took off 2 bases at V and 4 bases at J, with 9 bases between the two ends. Written as DNA, the CDR3 is TGTGCCAGCAGTTACGGTCCCCTTAAAAACATTCAGTACTTC. It specifies CASSYGPLKNIQYF.

The table lists this clonotype with a few counts. This chain joins TRBV27 and TRBJ2-7, with D unresolved. The CDR3 is made up of 14 amino acids. V shed 5 bases and J shed 0 bases, with 11 bases lying between them. Germline V gene data show CDR1 as MNHEY and CDR2 as SMNVEV (reference sequence). As DNA, the CDR3 is TGTGCCAGCAGTCGGACCCGGACCTCCTACGAGCAGTACTTC. Protein: CASSRTRTSYEQYF.

The chain uses TRBV10-3 and TRBJ1-1; no clear D gene. Trimming pared 9 bases from V and 6 bases from J, leaving 11 bases between. Germline V gives CDR1 ENHRY, CDR2 SYGVKD. CDR3 length: 11 residues. The CDR3 DNA follows: TGTGCCATACGACGGGAGGCTGAAGCTTTCTTT. Translation: CAIRREAEAFF.

The chain combines TRBV7-3 with TRBJ2-1; 11 bases are a match to TRBD2. Looked up from germline, CDR1 is SGHTA and CDR2 is FQGTGA. The CDR3 is made up of 14 amino acids. After removal of 9 bases from V and 9 bases from J, the junction contained 10 bases not matched to a gene. This CDR3 is CASSSGTSGSEQFF. In DNA, the CDR3 is TGTGCCAGTTCCTCCGGGACTAGCGGCTCTGAGCAGTTCTTC.

The CDR3 region is CASSYSRGDTEKLFF. CDR3 nucleotides: TGTGCCAGCAGTTACTCGAGGGGTGATACTGAAAAACTGTTTTTT. This sequence joins TRBV6-6 and TRBJ1-4; tentative D call: TRBD1 (5 bases). Germline loops: CDR1 MNHNY, CDR2 SVGAGI (reference sequence). Trimming cost V 0 bases and J 7 bases, with 12 bases left between them. CDR3 length equals 15 residues.

This clonotype showed up just a few times. V is TRBV5-6 and J is TRBJ2-5; maybe TRBD2 (5 bases). Trimming removed 3 bases at V and 5 bases at J, with 11 bases between. The CDR3 spans 13 residues. The V gene's germline CDR1 is SGHDT and CDR2 YYEEEE. CDR3 bases: TGTGCCAGCAGCTACAAGGAGGAGGAGACCCAGTACTTC. It encodes CASSYKEEETQYF.

The V call is TRBV20-1, the J call TRBJ2-5, with 9 bases identical to TRBD2. The germline gives CDR1 DFQATT, CDR2 SNEGSKA (reference sequence). Trimming at V came to 7 bases and at J to 1 base, leaving 7 bases not matched to a gene. The CDR3 has 14 amino acids. In DNA, the CDR3 is TGCAGTGTCTGGGCTAGCGGGGTCCAAGAGACCCAGTACTTC. Amino acids: CSVWASGVQETQYF.

This clonotype was detected only once. The chain has TRBV7-2 and TRBJ1-4; a weak D match, TRBD1 (5 bases). Germline V gene sequence: CDR1 SGHTA, CDR2 FQGNSA. The CDR3 totals 14 residues. The V gene lost 5 bases and the J gene lost 11 bases, with 18 bases spanning the gap. Written as DNA, the CDR3 is TGTGCCAGCAGCCCCGGGACCTCCGAAGGGAAACTGTTTTTT. It codes for CASSPGTSEGKLFF.

Only a few counts were recorded for this clonotype. V gene TRBV20-1 combines with J gene TRBJ2-1; perhaps D is TRBD1 or TRBD2 (6 bases each). V was cut by 5 bases and J by 8 bases, with 19 bases left in between. The CDR3 length is 14 residues. The germline CDR1 and CDR2 sequences are DFQATT and SNEGSKA (reference sequence). CDR3 loop: CSAPSWGAFDEQFF. DNA for the CDR3: TGCAGTGCTCCGAGTTGGGGGGCGTTTGATGAGCAGTTCTTC.

The chain has TRBV20-1 and TRBJ2-1, with TRBD2 matching 9 bases. This CDR3 comprises 11 residues. The germline gives CDR1 DFQATT, CDR2 SNEGSKA (reference sequence). V lost 1 base and J lost 12; bases outside the gene matches: 1. The CDR3 sequence is CSARGREGQFF. The CDR3 coding sequence is TGCAGTGCTAGAGGGCGGGAGGGGCAGTTCTTC.

This clonotype was detected only a few times. The rearrangement joins TRBV3-1 to TRBJ2-1; D not resolved. V lost 1 base to trimming and J lost 5 bases, with 18 bases between them. The CDR3 contains 17 residues. Germline V gene sequence: CDR1 LGHDT, CDR2 YNNKEL (reference sequence). The CDR3 bases are TGTGCCAGCAGCCAAGTCAAAGTCTTAGTGGGGAACAATGAGCAGTTCTTC. It specifies CASSQVKVLVGNNEQFF.